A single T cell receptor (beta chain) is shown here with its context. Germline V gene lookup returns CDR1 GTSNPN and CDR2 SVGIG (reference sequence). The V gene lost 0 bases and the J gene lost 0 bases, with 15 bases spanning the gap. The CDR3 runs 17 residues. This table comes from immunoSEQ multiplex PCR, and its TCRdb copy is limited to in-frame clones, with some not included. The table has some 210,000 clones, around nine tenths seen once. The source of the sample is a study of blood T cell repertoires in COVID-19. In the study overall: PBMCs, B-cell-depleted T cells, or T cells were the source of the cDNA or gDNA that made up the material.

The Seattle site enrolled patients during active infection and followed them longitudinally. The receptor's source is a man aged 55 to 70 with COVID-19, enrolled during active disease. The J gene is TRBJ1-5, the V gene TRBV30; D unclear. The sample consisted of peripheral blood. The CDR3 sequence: CAWSVERASNSNQPQHF. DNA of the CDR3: TGTGCCTGGAGTGTAGAGAGGGCCTCTAATAGCAATCAGCCCCAGCATTTT.